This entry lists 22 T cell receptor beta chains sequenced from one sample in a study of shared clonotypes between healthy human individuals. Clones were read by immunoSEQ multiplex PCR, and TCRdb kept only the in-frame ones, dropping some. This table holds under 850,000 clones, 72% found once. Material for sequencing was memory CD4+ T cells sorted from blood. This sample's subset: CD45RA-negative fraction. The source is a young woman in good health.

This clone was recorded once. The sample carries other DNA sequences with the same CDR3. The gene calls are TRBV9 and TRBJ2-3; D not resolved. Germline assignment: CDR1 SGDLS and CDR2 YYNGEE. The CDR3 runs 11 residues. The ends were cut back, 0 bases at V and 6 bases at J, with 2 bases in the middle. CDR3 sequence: CASSVGDTQYF. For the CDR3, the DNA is TGTGCCAGCAGCGTAGGTGATACGCAGTATTTT.

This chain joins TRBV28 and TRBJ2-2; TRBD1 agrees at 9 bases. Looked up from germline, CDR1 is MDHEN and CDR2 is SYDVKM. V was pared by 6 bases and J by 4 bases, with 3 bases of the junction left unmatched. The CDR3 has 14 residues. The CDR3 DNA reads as TGTGCCAGCAGGGGACAGGGAGGCACCGGGGAGCTGTTTTTT. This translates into CASRGQGGTGELFF.

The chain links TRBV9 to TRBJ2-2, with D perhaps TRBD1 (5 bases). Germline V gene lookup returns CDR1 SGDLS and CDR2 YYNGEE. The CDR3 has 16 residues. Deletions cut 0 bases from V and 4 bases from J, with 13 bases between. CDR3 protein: CASSVGAGRFTGELFF. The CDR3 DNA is TGTGCCAGCAGCGTAGGGGCAGGGCGGTTCACCGGGGAGCTGTTTTTT.

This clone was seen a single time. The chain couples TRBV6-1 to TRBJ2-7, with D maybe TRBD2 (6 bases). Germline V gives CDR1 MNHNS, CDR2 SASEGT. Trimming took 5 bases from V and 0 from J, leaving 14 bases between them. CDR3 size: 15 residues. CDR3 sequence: CASSTRGSLSYEQYF. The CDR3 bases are TGTGCCAGCAGTACTCGGGGGTCCCTCTCCTACGAGCAGTACTTC.

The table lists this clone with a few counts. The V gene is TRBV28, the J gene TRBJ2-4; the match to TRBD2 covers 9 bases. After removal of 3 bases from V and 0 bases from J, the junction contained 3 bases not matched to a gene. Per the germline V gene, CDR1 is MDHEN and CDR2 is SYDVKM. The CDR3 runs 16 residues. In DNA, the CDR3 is TGTGCCAGCAGTTTGTCTAGCGGGATAGCCAAAAACATTCAGTACTTC. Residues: CASSLSSGIAKNIQYF.

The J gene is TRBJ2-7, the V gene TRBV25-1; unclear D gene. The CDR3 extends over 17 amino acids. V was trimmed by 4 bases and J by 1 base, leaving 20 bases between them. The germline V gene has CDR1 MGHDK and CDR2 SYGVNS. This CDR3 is CASSVKKDLSSSYEQYF. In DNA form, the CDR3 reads TGTGCCAGCAGTGTAAAGAAGGACCTCTCGAGTTCCTACGAGCAGTACTTC.

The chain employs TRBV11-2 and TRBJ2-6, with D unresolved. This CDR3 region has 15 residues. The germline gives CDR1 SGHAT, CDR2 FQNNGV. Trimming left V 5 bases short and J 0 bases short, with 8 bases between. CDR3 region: CASSGLHSGANVLTF. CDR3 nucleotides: TGTGCCAGCAGCGGATTACACTCTGGGGCCAACGTCCTGACTTTC.

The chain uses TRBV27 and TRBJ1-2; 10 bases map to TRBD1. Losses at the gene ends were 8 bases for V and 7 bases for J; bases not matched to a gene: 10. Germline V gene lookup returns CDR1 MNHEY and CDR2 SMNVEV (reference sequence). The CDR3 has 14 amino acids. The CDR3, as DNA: TGTGCCAGCGGGTGGGACAGGGGATCGGGTGGCTACACCTTC. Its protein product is CASGWDRGSGGYTF.

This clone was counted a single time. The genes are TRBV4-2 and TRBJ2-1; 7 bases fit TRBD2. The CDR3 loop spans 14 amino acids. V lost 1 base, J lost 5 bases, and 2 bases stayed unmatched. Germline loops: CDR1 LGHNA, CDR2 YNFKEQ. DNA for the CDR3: TGTGCCAGCAGCCAAGGCGGGAGCCACAATGAGCAGTTCTTC. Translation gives CASSQGGSHNEQFF.

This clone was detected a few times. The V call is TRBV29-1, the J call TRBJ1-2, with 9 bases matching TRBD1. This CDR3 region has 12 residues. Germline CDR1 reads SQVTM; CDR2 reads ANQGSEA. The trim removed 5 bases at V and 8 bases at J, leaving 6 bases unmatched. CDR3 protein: CSVKDRGRGYTF. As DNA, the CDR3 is TGCAGCGTTAAGGACAGGGGAAGGGGCTACACCTTC.

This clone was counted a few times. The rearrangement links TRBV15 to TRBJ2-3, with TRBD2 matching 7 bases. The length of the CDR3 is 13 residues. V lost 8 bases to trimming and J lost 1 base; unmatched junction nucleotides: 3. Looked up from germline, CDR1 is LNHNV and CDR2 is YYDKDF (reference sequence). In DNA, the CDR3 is TGTGCCACCTGTCTAGCGGGCACAGATACGCAGTATTTT. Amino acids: CATCLAGTDTQYF.

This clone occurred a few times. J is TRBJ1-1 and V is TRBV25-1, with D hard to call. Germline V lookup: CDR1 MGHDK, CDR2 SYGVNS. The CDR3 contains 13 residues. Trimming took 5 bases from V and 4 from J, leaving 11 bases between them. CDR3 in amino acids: CASSRALGTEAFF. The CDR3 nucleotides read TGTGCCAGCAGTAGGGCTCTCGGCACTGAAGCTTTCTTT.

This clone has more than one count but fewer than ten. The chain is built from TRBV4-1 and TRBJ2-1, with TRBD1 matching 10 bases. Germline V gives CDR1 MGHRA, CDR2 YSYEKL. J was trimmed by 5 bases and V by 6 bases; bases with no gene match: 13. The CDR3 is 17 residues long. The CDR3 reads CASRVSQGQGTHNEQFF. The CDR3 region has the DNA TGCGCCAGCAGGGTAAGTCAGGGACAGGGGACCCACAATGAGCAGTTCTTC.

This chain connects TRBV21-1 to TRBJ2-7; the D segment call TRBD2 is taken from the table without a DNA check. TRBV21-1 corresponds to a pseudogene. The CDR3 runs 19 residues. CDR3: CASSRGDAVPKESSYEQYF. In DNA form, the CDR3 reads TGTGCCAGCAGCAGAGGAGACGCCGTGCCAAAGGAGAGCTCCTACGAGCAGTACTTC.

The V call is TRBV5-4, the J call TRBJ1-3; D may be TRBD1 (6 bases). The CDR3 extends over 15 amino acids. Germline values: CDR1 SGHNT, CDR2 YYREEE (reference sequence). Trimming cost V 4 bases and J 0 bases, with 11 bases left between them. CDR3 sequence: CASSDRTNSGNTIYF. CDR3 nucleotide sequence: TGTGCCAGCAGCGACAGGACCAACTCTGGAAACACCATATATTTT.

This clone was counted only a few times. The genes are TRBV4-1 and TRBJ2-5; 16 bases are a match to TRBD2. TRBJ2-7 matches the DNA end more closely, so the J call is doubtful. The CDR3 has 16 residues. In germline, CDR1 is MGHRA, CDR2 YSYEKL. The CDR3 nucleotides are TGCGCCAGCAAAGGGTACGGGACTAGCGGGAGGGACGAGCAGTACTTC. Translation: CASKGYGTSGRDEQYF.

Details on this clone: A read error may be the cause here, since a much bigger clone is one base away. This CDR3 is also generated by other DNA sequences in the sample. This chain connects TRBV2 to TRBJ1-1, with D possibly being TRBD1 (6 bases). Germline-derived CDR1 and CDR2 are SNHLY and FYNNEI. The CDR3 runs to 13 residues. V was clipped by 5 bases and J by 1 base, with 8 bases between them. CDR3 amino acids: CASSKGGNTEAFF. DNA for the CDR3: TGTGCCAGCAGTAAAGGGGGGAACACTGAAGCTTTCTTT.

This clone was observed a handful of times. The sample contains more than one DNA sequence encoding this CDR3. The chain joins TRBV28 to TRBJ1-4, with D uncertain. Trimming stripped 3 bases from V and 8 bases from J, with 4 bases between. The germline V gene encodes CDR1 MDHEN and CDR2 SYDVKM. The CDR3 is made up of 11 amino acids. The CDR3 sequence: CASSFLEKLFF. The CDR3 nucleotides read TGTGCCAGCAGTTTCCTCGAAAAACTGTTTTTT.

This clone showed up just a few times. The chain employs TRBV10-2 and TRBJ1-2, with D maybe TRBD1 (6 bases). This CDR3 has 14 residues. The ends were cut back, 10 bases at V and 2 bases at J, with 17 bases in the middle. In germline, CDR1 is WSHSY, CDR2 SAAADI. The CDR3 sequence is CATGQGRANYGYTF. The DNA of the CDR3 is TGCGCCACCGGGCAGGGGAGGGCGAACTATGGCTACACCTTC.

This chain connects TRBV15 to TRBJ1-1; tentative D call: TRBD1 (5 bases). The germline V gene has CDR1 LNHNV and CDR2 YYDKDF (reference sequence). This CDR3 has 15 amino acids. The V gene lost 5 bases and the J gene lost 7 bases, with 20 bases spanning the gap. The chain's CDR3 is CATSHRAGGYFEAFF. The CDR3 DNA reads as TGTGCCACCAGCCATCGGGCCGGGGGTTATTTTGAAGCTTTCTTT.

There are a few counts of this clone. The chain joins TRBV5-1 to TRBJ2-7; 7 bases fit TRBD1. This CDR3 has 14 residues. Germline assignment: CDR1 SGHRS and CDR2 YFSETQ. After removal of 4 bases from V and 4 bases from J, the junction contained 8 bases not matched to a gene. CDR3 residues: CASSPAGGMYEQYF. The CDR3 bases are TGCGCCAGCAGCCCGGCAGGGGGTATGTACGAGCAGTACTTC.

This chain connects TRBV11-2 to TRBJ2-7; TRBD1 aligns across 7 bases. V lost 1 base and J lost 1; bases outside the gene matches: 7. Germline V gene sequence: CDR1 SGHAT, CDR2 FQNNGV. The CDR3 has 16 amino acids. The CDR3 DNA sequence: TGTGCCAGCAGCTTAGCCGGGACAGCACCTTCCTACGAGCAGTACTTC. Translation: CASSLAGTAPSYEQYF.